The entry that follows covers one T cell receptor (beta chain) sequence. Its target is not known. A multiplex PCR was run with 60 Vbeta primers and 13 Jbeta primers. Study processing details: Unique TCR beta chains numbered 60 million to 100 million in a later analysis, with about 11 million shared. TCRdb's copy holds only in-frame clones and misses some; the assay was immunoSEQ multiplex PCR. For V, J and clone size, that table is used; D and trimming come from the DNA. The sample consists of about 230,000 clones, about 89% of them appearing once. This sample was taken from a study of cytomegalovirus exposure and HLA in healthy donors. Notes on the study in general: Fewer than 200 TCR beta chains were listed as cytomegalovirus-associated. Reported performance of the classifier showed diagnosis of cytomegalovirus status with high specificity and sensitivity. The presence/absence work took it that sequencing depth was about the same across donors.

Sequenced material: PBMCs. This TCR came from a woman under 30 in good health and CMV-seronegative.

This chain's CDR3 is CASSSHGGRNNYGYTF. The CDR3 DNA reads TGTGCCAGCAGCTCCCACGGGGGACGGAATAACTATGGCTACACCTTC. The V and J genes are TRBV7-2 and TRBJ1-2; perhaps TRBD1 as D (5 bases). The CDR3 loop spans 16 amino acids. V was pared by 4 bases and J by 1 base, with 16 bases between. The V gene's germline CDR1 is SGHTA and CDR2 FQGNSA. The entire variable domain, with the rest obtained from reference TRBV7-2 and TRBJ1-2, is as follows: GAGVSQSPSNKVTEKGKDVELRCDPISGHTALYWYRQSLGQGLEFLIYFQGNSAPDKSGLPSDRFSAERTGGSVSTLTIQRTQQEDSAVYLCASSSHGGRNNYGYTFGSGTRLTVV.